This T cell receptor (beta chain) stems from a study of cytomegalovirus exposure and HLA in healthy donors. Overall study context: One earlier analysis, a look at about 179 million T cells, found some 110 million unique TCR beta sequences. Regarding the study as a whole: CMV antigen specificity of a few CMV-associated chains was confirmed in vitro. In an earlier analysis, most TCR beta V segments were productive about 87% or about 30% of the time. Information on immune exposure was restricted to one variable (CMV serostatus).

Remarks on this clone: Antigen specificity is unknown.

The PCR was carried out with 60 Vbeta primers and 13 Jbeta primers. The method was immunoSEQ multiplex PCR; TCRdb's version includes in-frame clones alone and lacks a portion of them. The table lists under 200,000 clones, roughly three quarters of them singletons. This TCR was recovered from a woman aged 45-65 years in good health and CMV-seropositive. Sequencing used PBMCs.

CDR3 residues: CASSEGPTISYEQYF. CDR3 DNA sequence: TGTGCCAGCAGTGAGGGGCCCACAATCTCCTACGAGCAGTACTTC. V and J are TRBV2 and TRBJ2-7; possibly TRBD1 for D (5 bases). Per germline, CDR1 SNHLY and CDR2 FYNNEI. CDR3 length: 15 residues. The V end lost 3 bases, the J end lost 0 bases, and 12 bases lay between the germline ends.